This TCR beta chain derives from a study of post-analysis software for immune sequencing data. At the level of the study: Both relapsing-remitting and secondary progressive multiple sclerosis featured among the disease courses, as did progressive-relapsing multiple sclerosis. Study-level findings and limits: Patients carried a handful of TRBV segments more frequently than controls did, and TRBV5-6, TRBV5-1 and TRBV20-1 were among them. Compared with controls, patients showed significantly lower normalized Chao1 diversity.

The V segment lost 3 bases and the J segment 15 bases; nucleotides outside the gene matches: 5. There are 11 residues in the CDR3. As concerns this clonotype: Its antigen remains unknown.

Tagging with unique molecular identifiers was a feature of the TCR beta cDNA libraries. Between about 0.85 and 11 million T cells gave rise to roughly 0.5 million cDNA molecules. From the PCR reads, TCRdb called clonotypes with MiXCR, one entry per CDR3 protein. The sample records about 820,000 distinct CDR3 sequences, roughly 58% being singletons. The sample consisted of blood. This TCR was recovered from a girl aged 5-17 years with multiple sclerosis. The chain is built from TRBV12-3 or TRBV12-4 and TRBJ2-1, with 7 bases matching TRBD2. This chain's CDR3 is CASSFSLAVFF. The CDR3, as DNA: TGTGCCAGCAGTTTTTCCCTAGCGGTGTTCTTC.